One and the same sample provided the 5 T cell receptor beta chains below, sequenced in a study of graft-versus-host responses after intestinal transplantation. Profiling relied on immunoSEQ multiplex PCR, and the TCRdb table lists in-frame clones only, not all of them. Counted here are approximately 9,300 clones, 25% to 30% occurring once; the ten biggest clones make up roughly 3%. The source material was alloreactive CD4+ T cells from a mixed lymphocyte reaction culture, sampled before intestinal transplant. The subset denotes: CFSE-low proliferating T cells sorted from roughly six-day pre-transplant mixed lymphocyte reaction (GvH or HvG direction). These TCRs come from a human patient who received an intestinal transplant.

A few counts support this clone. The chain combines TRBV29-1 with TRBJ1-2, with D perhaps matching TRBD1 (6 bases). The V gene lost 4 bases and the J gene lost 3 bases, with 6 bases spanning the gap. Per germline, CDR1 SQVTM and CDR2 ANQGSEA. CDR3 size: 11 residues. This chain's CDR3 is CSVAGDYGYTF. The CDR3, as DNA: TGCAGCGTTGCAGGGGACTATGGCTACACCTTC.

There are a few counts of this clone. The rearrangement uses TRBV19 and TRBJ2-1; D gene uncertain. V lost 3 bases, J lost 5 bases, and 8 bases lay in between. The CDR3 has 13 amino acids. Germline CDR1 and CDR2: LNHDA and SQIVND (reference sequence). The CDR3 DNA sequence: TGTGCCAGTAGTATTTCCCTGGACAATGAGCAGTTCTTC. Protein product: CASSISLDNEQFF.

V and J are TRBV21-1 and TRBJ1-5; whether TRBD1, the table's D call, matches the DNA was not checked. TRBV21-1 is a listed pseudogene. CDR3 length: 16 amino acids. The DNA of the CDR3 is TGTGCCAGCAGCAAACAGGGAAGGCGGCACAATCAGCCCCAGCATTTT. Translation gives CASSKQGRRHNQPQHF.

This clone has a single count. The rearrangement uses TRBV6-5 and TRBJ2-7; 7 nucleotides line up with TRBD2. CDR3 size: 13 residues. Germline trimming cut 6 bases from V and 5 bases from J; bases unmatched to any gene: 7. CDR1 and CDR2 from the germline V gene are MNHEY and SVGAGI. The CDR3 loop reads CASRTGGADEQYF. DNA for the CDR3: TGTGCCAGCAGAACGGGAGGCGCGGACGAGCAGTACTTC.

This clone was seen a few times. The CDR3 nucleotides read TGTGCAAGTCGCTTAAGTCTTGCTGGGCGGGAGGAGGTAAATGAGCAGTTCTTC. This codes for CASRLSLAGREEVNEQFF. This rearrangement joins TRBV12-2 to TRBJ2-1; the DNA was not compared with TRBD2, the D call given in the table. TRBV12-2 is annotated as a pseudogene. CDR3 size: 18 residues.